The 26 T cell receptor beta chains listed next were all sequenced from one sample in a study of cytomegalovirus exposure and HLA in healthy donors (dated by TCRdb to 2017 to 2019). Libraries came from the immunoSEQ multiplex PCR assay. The multiplex PCR relied on a mix of 60 forward primers for TCR Vbeta segments and 13 reverse primers for TCR Jbeta segments. Entries here come from immuneACCESS through TCRdb and include only in-frame sequences with V and J called. Some clones fail to appear in such tables; in the studies checked, an unresolved V gene covers under half of the shortfall, and the cause of the remainder is unknown. This sample's records show some 72,000 clones. The top ten clonotypes cover approximately 4.2% of the sample. Sequenced material: PBMCs. The source is a man aged 25 to 45 in good health and CMV-seronegative.

The gene calls are TRBV5-4 and TRBJ1-3; TRBD1 might be the D (5 bases). Germline values: CDR1 SGHNT, CDR2 YYREEE (reference sequence). Trimming left V 0 bases short and J 4 bases short, with 11 bases between. This CDR3 contains 15 residues. Written as DNA, the CDR3 is TGTGCCAGCAGCTTGGCCAGGGCCGACGGAAACACCATATATTTT. This translates into CASSLARADGNTIYF.

J is TRBJ2-3 and V is TRBV29-1; D call uncertain. From germline, CDR1 is SQVTM and CDR2 ANQGSEA. The CDR3 totals 14 residues. The V end was cut by 7 bases, the J end by 3 bases, with 17 bases between. CDR3 sequence (DNA): TGCAGCGCCAAAACAACACACCGAACAGATACGCAGTATTTT. Residues: CSAKTTHRTDTQYF.

The rearrangement uses TRBV13 and TRBJ2-7, with 10 bases identical to TRBD2. V was pared by 3 bases and J by 0 bases, with 5 bases of the junction left unmatched. Germline loops: CDR1 PRHDT, CDR2 FYEKMQ (reference sequence). CDR3 size: 16 residues. For the CDR3, the DNA is TGTGCCAGCAGCTTGGCCCTAGCGGGGGACTCCTACGAGCAGTACTTC. Protein product: CASSLALAGDSYEQYF.

The rearrangement links TRBV7-2 to TRBJ2-3; 13 nucleotides agree with TRBD2. Germline CDR1 SGHTA, CDR2 FQGNSA. This CDR3 region has 15 residues. V lost 5 bases and J lost 3; bases outside the gene matches: 2. CDR3 nucleotide sequence: TGTGCCAGCAGCCCGACTAGCGGGAGGACAGATACGCAGTATTTT. It yields the protein CASSPTSGRTDTQYF.

The genes are TRBV7-9 and TRBJ2-7; the match to TRBD1 covers 10 bases. Germline V gene sequence: CDR1 SEHNR, CDR2 FQNEAQ (reference sequence). V shed 5 bases, J shed 6 bases, and the junction held 4 bases outside the gene matches. The CDR3 loop spans 13 amino acids. This CDR3 reads CASSMTGGGEQYF. In DNA form, the CDR3 reads TGTGCCAGCAGCATGACAGGGGGCGGCGAGCAGTACTTC.

The chain combines TRBV6-1 with TRBJ1-2; 8 bases line up with TRBD1. CDR3 length equals 15 residues. Germline lookup yields CDR1 MNHNS and CDR2 SASEGT. V lost 1 base and J lost 5; bases outside the gene matches: 6. CDR3 DNA: TGTGCCAGCAGTGAAGTACAGGGGGTTCCTTATGGCTACACCTTC. This encodes CASSEVQGVPYGYTF.

Comment on this clone: Other DNA sequences within the sample encode an identical CDR3. The chain carries TRBV18 and TRBJ2-3; TRBD2 aligns across 10 bases. This CDR3 is built from 15 residues. The J segment lost 3 bases and the V segment lost 3 bases, leaving 3 bases of the junction unmatched. Germline loops: CDR1 KGHSH, CDR2 LQKENI. In DNA, the CDR3 is TGTGCCAGCTCACCCCTAGCGGGAGCTACAGATACGCAGTATTTT. Its translation is CASSPLAGATDTQYF.

This chain uses TRBV19 with TRBJ2-6; possible D gene TRBD1, 5 bases. V shed 1 base and J shed 4 bases, with 8 bases lying between them. This CDR3 region has 15 residues. Per the germline V gene, CDR1 is LNHDA and CDR2 is SQIVND (reference sequence). CDR3 loop: CASSIVGVGANVLTF. The CDR3 DNA reads TGTGCCAGTAGTATAGTAGGGGTCGGGGCCAACGTCCTGACTTTC.

This CDR3 reads CASSSGTSGVDEQFF. CDR3 sequence (DNA): TGTGCCAGCAGTTCAGGGACTAGCGGTGTTGATGAGCAGTTCTTC. The rearrangement uses TRBV6-4 and TRBJ2-1; 11 nucleotides agree with TRBD2. The CDR3 sequence is 15 residues long. Germline CDR1 is MRHNA and CDR2 is SNTAGT. V shed 5 bases, J shed 8 bases, and the junction held 8 bases outside the gene matches.

The V and J genes are TRBV19 and TRBJ1-2; unclear D gene. The CDR3 contains 14 residues. Germline CDR1 and CDR2: LNHDA and SQIVND (reference sequence). Trimming took off 0 bases at V and 4 bases at J, with 9 bases between the two ends. The CDR3 sequence is CASSIDEESYGYTF. DNA of the CDR3: TGTGCCAGTAGTATAGATGAGGAAAGCTATGGCTACACCTTC.

The gene calls are TRBV2 and TRBJ2-7; tentative D call: TRBD2 (5 bases). CDR1 SNHLY and CDR2 FYNNEI come from the germline V gene. V was cut by 8 bases and J by 4 bases, with 9 bases left in between. The CDR3 is 11 residues long. The CDR3 here is CASGREYEQYF. CDR3 in DNA: TGTGCCAGCGGGAGAGAGTACGAGCAGTACTTC. The full variable domain, with the rest looked up from reference TRBV2 and TRBJ2-7, is EPEVTQTPSHQVTQMGQEVILRCVPISNHLYFYWYRQILGQKVEFLVSFYNNEISEKSEIFDDQFSVERPDGSNFTLKIRSTKLEDSAMYFCASGREYEQYFGPGTRLTVT.

CDR3 sequence (DNA): TGTGCCAGCAGCTTACGGGGGAACACTGAAGCTTTCTTT. This translates into CASSLRGNTEAFF. This rearrangement joins TRBV7-9 to TRBJ1-1; D gene unclear. Germline values: CDR1 SEHNR, CDR2 FQNEAQ (reference sequence). Trimming removed 2 bases at V and 1 base at J, with 5 bases between. The CDR3 is 13 residues long. Full variable domain (rest looked up from reference TRBV7-9 and TRBJ1-1): DTGVSQNPRHKITKRGQNVTFRCDPISEHNRLYWYRQTLGQGPEFLTYFQNEAQLEKSRLLSDRFSAERPKGSFSTLEIQRTEQGDSAMYLCASSLRGNTEAFFGQGTRLTVV.

V is TRBV10-1 and J is TRBJ1-1, with D maybe TRBD1 (5 bases). Germline assignment: CDR1 WNHNN and CDR2 SYGVQD (reference sequence). The V gene lost 2 bases and the J gene lost 3 bases, with 13 bases spanning the gap. CDR3 length: 15 amino acids. For the CDR3, the DNA is TGCGCCAGCAGTGAGGGGTCGGAAGGGGACACTGAAGCTTTCTTT. Translation gives CASSEGSEGDTEAFF.

J is TRBJ2-7 and V is TRBV5-1; 10 bases line up with TRBD2. CDR3 length equals 15 residues. Looked up from germline, CDR1 is SGHRS and CDR2 is YFSETQ. The J segment lost 2 bases and the V segment lost 4 bases, leaving 6 bases of the junction unmatched. The CDR3 nucleotides are TGCGCCAGCAGCCCGACTAGCGGGTCACCCTACGAGCAGTACTTC. The encoded protein is CASSPTSGSPYEQYF.

The chain carries TRBV9 and TRBJ2-1, with TRBD2 matching 16 bases. V shed 4 bases, J shed 4 bases, and the junction held 14 bases outside the gene matches. From germline, CDR1 is SGDLS and CDR2 YYNGEE. The CDR3 covers 20 residues. The CDR3 protein is CASSRGGGTSGRAGYNEQFF. Written as DNA, the CDR3 is TGTGCCAGCAGCCGGGGGGGCGGGACTAGCGGGAGGGCCGGTTACAATGAGCAGTTCTTC.

The gene calls are TRBV5-1 and TRBJ1-6; 7 bases map to TRBD1. The V gene end was trimmed by 0 bases and the J gene end by 7 bases; junction bases not matched to a gene: 4. There are 15 residues in the CDR3. Germline-derived CDR1 and CDR2 are SGHRS and YFSETQ. CDR3: CASSLAGTENSPLHF. The CDR3 DNA is TGCGCCAGCAGCTTGGCCGGGACAGAGAATTCACCCCTCCACTTT.

V gene TRBV18 combines with J gene TRBJ2-3; possibly TRBD1 for D (6 bases). Germline CDR1 reads KGHSH; CDR2 reads LQKENI. V was pared by 4 bases and J by 0 bases, with 11 bases between. This CDR3 spans 15 amino acids. The CDR3 coding sequence is TGTGCCAGCTCACTGACTGGGGGCAGCACAGATACGCAGTATTTT. Translation gives CASSLTGGSTDTQYF.

The chain has TRBV10-3 and TRBJ1-4, with a possible D match to TRBD1 (6 bases). CDR3 length equals 13 residues. The V gene lost 6 bases and the J gene lost 5 bases, with 10 bases spanning the gap. Looked up from germline, CDR1 is ENHRY and CDR2 is SYGVKD. CDR3 nucleotide sequence: TGTGCCATCAGGGACAGTGGGAATGAAAAACTGTTTTTT. As protein: CAIRDSGNEKLFF.

The chain combines TRBV18 with TRBJ1-2; no reliable D call. The CDR3 totals 13 residues. CDR1 and CDR2 from the germline V gene are KGHSH and LQKENI. Deletions cut 3 bases from V and 2 bases from J, with 7 bases between. In DNA, the CDR3 is TGTGCCAGCTCACCGGAGGGAAACTATGGCTACACCTTC. Its protein product is CASSPEGNYGYTF. Complete variable domain (other parts from reference TRBV18 and TRBJ1-2): NAGVMQNPRHLVRRRGQEARLRCSPMKGHSHVYWYRQLPEEGLKFMVYLQKENIIDESGMPKERFSAEFPKEGPSILRIQQVVRGDSAAYFCASSPEGNYGYTFGSGTRLTVV.

The chain recombines TRBV9 with TRBJ2-7; 8 nucleotides align to TRBD1. After removal of 0 bases from V and 3 bases from J, the junction contained 5 bases not matched to a gene. Germline CDR1 is SGDLS and CDR2 is YYNGEE. The CDR3 runs to 15 residues. CDR3 nucleotides: TGTGCCAGCAGCGTAGCGGGACAGGTCATCTACGAGCAGTACTTC. Its translation: CASSVAGQVIYEQYF.

This rearrangement joins TRBV11-1 to TRBJ2-5; D not certain. Deletions cut 2 bases from V and 2 bases from J, with 9 bases between. The CDR3 totals 14 residues. From germline, CDR1 is SGHAT and CDR2 FQDESV (reference sequence). The CDR3 sequence: CASSLFLAQETQYF. CDR3 sequence (DNA): TGTGCCAGCAGCTTATTTTTGGCACAAGAGACCCAGTACTTC.

The chain recombines TRBV5-1 with TRBJ1-1; 7 bases are shared with TRBD1. V lost 4 bases to trimming and J lost 0 bases; unmatched junction nucleotides: 3. The germline V gene encodes CDR1 SGHRS and CDR2 YFSETQ. This CDR3 spans 14 amino acids. The CDR3 reads CASSRGQVNTEAFF. The CDR3 DNA sequence: TGCGCCAGCAGCCGAGGACAGGTGAACACTGAAGCTTTCTTT.

The rearrangement links TRBV16 to TRBJ1-2; TRBD1 agrees at 7 bases. Germline loops: CDR1 KGHSY, CDR2 FQNENV. After removal of 3 bases from V and 6 bases from J, the junction contained 7 bases not matched to a gene. The CDR3 length is 14 residues. DNA for the CDR3: TGTGCCAGCAGCCAGGGGGACAGCAGTCATGGCTACACCTTC. Residues: CASSQGDSSHGYTF.

The V call is TRBV14, the J call TRBJ2-3; a possible D gene is TRBD2 (7 bases). CDR1 is SGHDN, CDR2 FVKESK, per germline. Trimming shortened V by 4 bases and J by 8 bases, and 16 bases separated the two germline ends. This CDR3 region has 14 residues. CDR3 bases: TGTGCCAGCAGCCGACAACTTAGGGGGGGTACGCAGTATTTT. This gives the protein CASSRQLRGGTQYF.

This chain links TRBV29-1 with TRBJ2-6, with a weak D call TRBD1 (6 bases). CDR1 is SQVTM, CDR2 ANQGSEA, per germline. The CDR3 length is 15 residues. V lost 3 bases, J lost 3 bases, and 12 bases lay in between. The DNA of the CDR3 is TGCAGCGTTGAGGCCCAGGGGTTTGGGGCCAACGTCCTGACTTTC. Translation: CSVEAQGFGANVLTF.

This rearrangement joins TRBV5-1 to TRBJ2-1; TRBD2 matches at 10 bases. There are 15 residues in the CDR3. The trim removed 5 bases at V and 4 bases at J, leaving 6 bases unmatched. Germline CDR1 reads SGHRS; CDR2 reads YFSETQ. CDR3 sequence reads: CASSFGLADYNEQFF. CDR3 coding DNA: TGCGCCAGCAGTTTTGGACTAGCGGATTACAATGAGCAGTTCTTC. The whole variable domain, remainder taken from reference TRBV5-1 and TRBJ2-1, is KAGVTQTPRYLIKTRGQQVTLSCSPISGHRSVSWYQQTPGQGLQFLFEYFSETQRNKGNFPGRFSGRQFSNSRSEMNVSTLELGDSALYLCASSFGLADYNEQFFGPGTRLTVL.